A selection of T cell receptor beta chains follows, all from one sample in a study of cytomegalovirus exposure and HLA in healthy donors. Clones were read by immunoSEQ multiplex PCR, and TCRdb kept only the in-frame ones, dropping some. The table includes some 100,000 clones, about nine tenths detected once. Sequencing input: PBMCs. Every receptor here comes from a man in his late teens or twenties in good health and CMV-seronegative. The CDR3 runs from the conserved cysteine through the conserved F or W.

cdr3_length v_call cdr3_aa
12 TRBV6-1 CASSYRPYEQYF
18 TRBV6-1 CASSAIYLADSSTDTQYF
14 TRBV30 CAWSPPHRPETQYF
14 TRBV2 CASRMGTSAYEQYF
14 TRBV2 CASSERQLNQPQHF
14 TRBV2 CASKPGTNNQPQHF
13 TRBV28 CASTDEGENGYTF
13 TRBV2 CASSVSREKTQYF
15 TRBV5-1 CASSPGDGGYYEQYF
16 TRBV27 CASSSSWGGRTDTQYF
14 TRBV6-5 CASSLDRGNSPLHF
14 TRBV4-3 CASSQEQNSYEQYF
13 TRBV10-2 CASSRTRGTEAFF
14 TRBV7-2 CASSTQLGPYEQYF
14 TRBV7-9 CASTIVQGNYGYTF
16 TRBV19 CASRGRATTMGNEQYF
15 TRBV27 CASSLSGTAVRGYTF
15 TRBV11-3 CASSLALGGVNEQFF
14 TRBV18 CASSLRLAGDEQFF
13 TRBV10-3 CAMGQGRNTEAFF
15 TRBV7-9 CASSFSGSSYNEQFF
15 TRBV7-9 CASSSGTSGYYEQYF
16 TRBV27 CASSFRTGQRGTEAFF
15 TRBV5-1 CASSLGTNPYNEQFF
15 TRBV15 CATRMRVSVDTEAFF
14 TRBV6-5 CASSPTGGRAEAFF
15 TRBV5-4 CASSSSGQGTYEQYF
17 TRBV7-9 CASTNIDTIPGHTEAFF
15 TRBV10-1 CASSPRRDSYNEQFF
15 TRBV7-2 CASSLDSSGVEEQFF
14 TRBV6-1 CASSEVGTGGGYTF
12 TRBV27 CASGIMNTEAFF
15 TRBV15 CATSRRRSDTDTQYF
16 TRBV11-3 CASSLPGLAGTGELFF
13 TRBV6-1 CASLAGFQETQYF